The T cell receptor (beta chain) described here comes from a study of T cell responses to AZD1222 COVID-19 vaccine (dated by TCRdb to the early 2020s). The study in broad terms: A total of around 240 trial participants underwent TCR sequencing, of whom more than 200 had received two doses of AZD1222 and approximately 25 had received two doses of the MenACWY control vaccine. Trial participants were enrolled by age into 18-55, 56-69 and 70-plus year subgroups, with roughly 150, 30 and 60 TCR-sequenced participants respectively. Summary of the overall study and its limitations: Because no day 14 peak-response samples were available, the repertoires could be characterized only after the peak T cell response. Conclusions about previously exposed vaccinees are limited, since just 5 to 7 AZD1222 recipients were seropositive for SARS-CoV-2 at baseline. Reportedly, close to half of the unique spike-specific TCRs recognized epitopes lying outside the regions that are mutated in the B.1.351 and B.1.1.7 variants. The 56-69-year group was small, and its depth increase did not reach significance, likely because of low power. Participants were mostly white British, with more females than males. The authors suggested clonal diversity may have been underestimated. The whole spike protein was spanned by vaccine-associated CD4 TCRs, and dominant responses were seen in regions 160-218 and 743-854. A significant rise in spike-specific TCR breadth and depth was observed after two AZD1222 doses relative to day 0 and relative to MenACWY recipients.

The CDR3 regions of human TCRbeta chains were subjected to immunosequencing. For the original study's pipeline: Repertoire TCRs were matched against a reference library of SARS-CoV-2-specific TCRs generated with the MIRA antigen-specificity platform. Breadth was defined as the fraction of unique TCRs that were SARS-CoV-2-associated. Depth was defined as the fraction of total T cells that were SARS-CoV-2-associated. Using the MIRA data, each spike-specific TCR was assigned both to the spike region to which the TCR was reactive and to a CD4 or CD8 class. Log10-transformed breadth and depth values were compared by one-way ANOVA with Sidak's multiple comparisons tests. What TCRdb holds here is the immuneACCESS table cut down to in-frame rearrangements. Part of the clones is not present; checked against another copy, under half of the missing clones reflect an unresolved V gene, and the others are unexplained. The DNA gave D and trimming, while V, J and clone size come from that table. The sample includes around 130,000 clones, with about 91% observed a single time. The biggest ten clones account for approximately 2% of the sample.

This specimen's time point label, interpreted: about 28 days (+/-7) after the second vaccine dose. AZD1222 recipients given second doses at about 4 weeks or at about 12 weeks were pooled, since spike-specific TCR depth and breadth were not found to differ between the two schedules. Vaccinee samples were obtained from the UK trials COV001 and COV002, which included a single-blind randomized controlled phase 2/3 trial of AZD1222 (ChAdOx1 nCoV-19) in healthy adults. Trial participant PBMC samples were collected at day 0 and day 28 after the second dose for TCRbeta chain sequencing. This clone was counted only a few times. Which antigen it targets is not known. Base-call qualities are not available, and no considerably larger clone is one nucleotide away. V drops 1 base and J drops 7 bases, leaving 8 bases in between. Reading from cysteine to phenylalanine, the CDR3 counts 13 amino acids. CDR3 DNA is the only sequence kept; it has 39 bases, read in frame from the first base. According to the germline V gene (reference sequence), CDR1 reads GTSNPN and CDR2 reads SVGIG.

This TCR was recovered from an adult who received the AZD1222 COVID-19 vaccine. The sample here was peripheral blood, taken 28 days after the second AZD1222 dose. Recombination joined TRBV30 with TRBJ1-6; the D gene cannot be named for sure. The nucleotide sequence reads as follows: TGTGCCTGGAGTGGGACGGGCAATTCACCCCTCCACTTT. It encodes CAWSGTGNSPLHF.